A selection of T cell receptor beta chains follows, all from one sample in a study of T cell responses to AZD1222 COVID-19 vaccine. The repertoire was sequenced with immunoSEQ multiplex PCR; TCRdb's copy has only in-frame clones and lacks some. The sample carries 180,000 or so clones, 88% recorded once. Sample: peripheral blood, taken 28 days after the second AZD1222 dose. These receptors were obtained from an adult who received the AZD1222 COVID-19 vaccine. CDR3s include the opening cysteine and the closing phenylalanine or tryptophan. A D gene is named only where the DNA matches it firmly. Only some rows state a clone size, as once, few, many or a class for expanded clones.

cdr3_nt	cdr3_aa	d_call	v_call	j_call	clone_size
TGTGCCAGCAGTAGGCGCGGGGATTACGAGCAGTACTTC	CASSRRGDYEQYF	-	TRBV6-5	TRBJ2-7	-
TGTGCCAGCAGTCCGACCCGGACAGGGCGGGTCAATGAGCAGTTCTTC	CASSPTRTGRVNEQFF	TRBD1	TRBV28	TRBJ2-1	-
TGTGCCACCCAGAGCGGAACCCGCACAGATACGCAGTATTTT	CATQSGTRTDTQYF	-	TRBV19	TRBJ2-3	-
TGTGCCAGTAGGACAGGGGGATATAGCACAGATACGCAGTATTTT	CASRTGGYSTDTQYF	TRBD1	TRBV19	TRBJ2-3	-
TGTGCCAGCAGTGAGGCGGGTGGGAGCAATCAGCCCCAGCATTTT	CASSEAGGSNQPQHF	-	TRBV6-1	TRBJ1-5	-
TGTGCCAGCTTAGCGGGAGGGTGGGAGCAGTACTTC	CASLAGGWEQYF	TRBD2	TRBV6-5	TRBJ2-7	-
TGTGCCAGCAGCGCCGAGGGATTGGGGATCCACACTGAAGCTTTCTTT	CASSAEGLGIHTEAFF	-	TRBV9	TRBJ1-1	-
TGTGCCACCAAACGGCAGGAACAGGGAGGGGAGCGGGAGAGAAATACGCAGTATTTT	CATKRQEQGGERERNTQYF	TRBD2	TRBV15	TRBJ2-3	-
TGTGCCAGCAGTCCCCCGGCTTACAATGAGCAGTTCTTC	CASSPPAYNEQFF	-	TRBV28	TRBJ2-1	-
TGTGCCAGCAGCAAAGAAAGCGGCGGCTCCTCAGAACCGGGCACTGAAGCTTTCTTT	CASSKESGGSSEPGTEAFF	-	TRBV21-1	TRBJ1-1	-
TGTGCCAGCAGTTACTTTAGCGGGAGGCCGGGCAATGAGCAGTTCTTC	CASSYFSGRPGNEQFF	TRBD2	TRBV6-2/TRBV6-3	TRBJ2-1	-
TGTGCCTTGAACAGGGGAAACTACAATGAGCAGTTCTTC	CALNRGNYNEQFF	TRBD1	TRBV30	TRBJ2-1	-
TGTGCCAGCAGTTACCGTCCAGGGACCCTCTATGGCTACACCTTC	CASSYRPGTLYGYTF	-	TRBV6-2/TRBV6-3	TRBJ1-2	once
TGCGCCAGCCGGGAGAACACTGAAGCTTTCTTT	CASRENTEAFF	-	TRBV5-1	TRBJ1-1	-
TGCGCCAGCTCTCTTGGTACCACGGGGGAGCAGTACTTC	CASSLGTTGEQYF	-	TRBV5-1	TRBJ2-7	-
TGTGCCTGGAGTGTAATGGGACAGGGAGTTGTGGGTGAAAAACTGTTTTTT	CAWSVMGQGVVGEKLFF	TRBD1	TRBV30	TRBJ1-4	-
TGTGCCAGCAGCAAAGCTCCTAGCGGGGAAAGCTCCTACGAGCAGTACTTC	CASSKAPSGESSYEQYF	-	TRBV21-1	TRBJ2-7	once
TGTGCCAGCAGCCCCCCGGGACTAGCGGGAGGGGGGGAGCAGTACTTC	CASSPPGLAGGGEQYF	TRBD2	TRBV5-6	TRBJ2-7	-
TGTGCCAGCAGCCCAATATGGACCCAGTACTTC	CASSPIWTQYF	-	TRBV11-3	TRBJ2-5	-
TGTGCCAGCAGTGAAAGGGGAAGAAACACCATATATTTT	CASSERGRNTIYF	-	TRBV2	TRBJ1-3	-
TGTGCCAGCAGTGCTAGCGGGAGTCGTACCTCGTCCTACGAGCAGTACTTC	CASSASGSRTSSYEQYF	TRBD2	TRBV28	TRBJ2-7	-
TGTGCCAGTAGGGATCGGGGGGATCAGCCCCAGCATTTT	CASRDRGDQPQHF	-	TRBV19	TRBJ1-5	-
TGTGCCAGCAGCGGGCAGGGCTGCTACGAGCAGTACTTC	CASSGQGCYEQYF	-	TRBV21-1	TRBJ2-7	-
TGTGCCAGCAGCCCACAAACAGGCTCCGCGGGAGTCCACGAGCAGTACTTC	CASSPQTGSAGVHEQYF	TRBD2	TRBV7-9	TRBJ2-7	-
TGTGCCAGCAGGGCTAGCGGGGGACTCTACAATGAGCAGTTCTTC	CASRASGGLYNEQFF	TRBD2	TRBV7-2	TRBJ2-1	-
TGTGCCAGCTCACCGAGCGGAGAAGAGACCCAGTACTTC	CASSPSGEETQYF	-	TRBV18	TRBJ2-5	-
TGTGCCAGCAGTTACGGGGGGGTCAACTATGGCTACACCTTC	CASSYGGVNYGYTF	-	TRBV6-5	TRBJ1-2	-